This TCR beta chain was captured in a study of cytomegalovirus exposure and HLA in healthy donors. The study, taken as a whole, reports: Sequencing depth roughly uniform across donors was assumed in presence/absence analyses.

Whereas donors were nominally healthy upon sampling, unrecorded immune exposures were probable. The V end lost 6 bases, the J end lost 2 bases, and 13 bases lay between the germline ends. From germline, CDR1 is MNHEY and CDR2 SMNVEV (reference sequence). The CDR3 is 14 residues long. A multiplex PCR was run with 60 Vbeta primers and 13 Jbeta primers. The data were produced by immunoSEQ multiplex PCR, yet TCRdb's version contains in-frame clones alone and is incomplete. The sample lists roughly 120,000 clones; around 62% were seen once. With respect to this clone: The antigen is undetermined.

The V call is TRBV27, the J call TRBJ2-5; no firm D call. This clonotype originated in a woman in her thirties or forties in good health and CMV-seropositive. The sequencing sample was made of PBMCs. CDR3 sequence: CASSPFAEQETQYF. For the CDR3, the DNA is TGTGCCAGCAGCCCCTTTGCGGAGCAAGAGACCCAGTACTTC.